This T cell receptor (beta chain) came from a study of cytomegalovirus exposure and HLA in healthy donors. Study results and caveats: An Asian-associated ancestry cluster reportedly showed fewer N-insertions than the approximately 690-donor mean in a later analysis. A later look showed TCR association rates differing by HLA locus, highest for DRB1 and lowest for HLA-C. Across donors, most TCRs were seen rarely, yet some public ones were widespread.

This CDR3 has 11 amino acids. Germline CDR1 reads DFQATT; CDR2 reads SNEGSKA (reference sequence). Deletions cut 7 bases from V and 4 bases from J, with 8 bases between. Worth noting for this clone: The antigen is unknown.

The PCR ran on 60 Vbeta and 13 Jbeta primers. In the authors' methods: An analysis performed later counted roughly 80 million unique TCR beta chains (approximately 10 million of them shared). TCRdb's table, derived via immunoSEQ multiplex PCR, lists solely in-frame clones and lacks some. V, J and clone size were drawn from that table, and D and trimming were deduced from the DNA. The sample has 80,000 to 100,000 clones, 70% to 80% seen once. The chain has TRBV20-1 and TRBJ1-3; D ambiguous. The material sequenced was PBMCs. The sequence came from a male donor in good health and CMV-seropositive. This CDR3 reads CSVRSGNTIYF. CDR3 bases: TGCAGTGTTCGGTCAGGAAACACCATATATTTT.